A selection of T cell receptor beta chains follows, all from one sample in a study of human T cells and chemical hapten exposure. MiXCR was run by TCRdb on the RACE reads, yielding one entry per CDR3 protein. The sample lists 100,000 to 150,000 distinct CDR3 sequences, approximately 14% occurring once. The source was whole blood, collected in connection with sensitization to the hapten diphenylcyclopropenone (DPC). These receptors originate from a man aged 18 to 29 with alopecia areata. Some clones in this sample may be carry-over from other donors' samples. Both conserved end residues are part of each CDR3. The order of the fields is D gene, J gene, CDR3 length, V gene, clone size, CDR3 DNA, CDR3 protein. A D gene is named only where the DNA matches it firmly. Not every row has a clone size; where given, it reads once, few, many or a size class.

d_call: TRBD1
j_call: TRBJ1-2
cdr3_length: 16
v_call: TRBV4-2
clone_size: .
cdr3_nt: TGTGCCAGCAGCCCCGAGGGAAGGGGGCGAGGCTATGGCTACACCTTC
cdr3_aa: CASSPEGRGRGYGYTF

d_call: TRBD1
j_call: TRBJ2-1
cdr3_length: 14
v_call: TRBV7-9
clone_size: few
cdr3_nt: TGTGCCAGCAGCTTAGCCACGGACAGGGGTGAGCAGTTCTTC
cdr3_aa: CASSLATDRGEQFF

d_call: .
j_call: TRBJ1-1
cdr3_length: 15
v_call: TRBV7-3
clone_size: many
cdr3_nt: TGTGCCAGCAGCTTATCCGCAGGGGCCCTGACTGAAGCTTTCTTT
cdr3_aa: CASSLSAGALTEAFF

d_call: .
j_call: TRBJ2-3
cdr3_length: 12
v_call: TRBV28
clone_size: few
cdr3_nt: TGTGCCAGCAGTTGGAACCAGAATACGCAGTATTTT
cdr3_aa: CASSWNQNTQYF

d_call: .
j_call: TRBJ2-7
cdr3_length: 12
v_call: TRBV20-1
clone_size: few
cdr3_nt: TGCAGTGCTTACGACCTGGGCGACGAGCAGTACTTC
cdr3_aa: CSAYDLGDEQYF

d_call: .
j_call: TRBJ2-7
cdr3_length: 11
v_call: TRBV24-1
clone_size: many
cdr3_nt: TGTGCCACCAGTGACGACTACGAGCAGTACTTC
cdr3_aa: CATSDDYEQYF

d_call: .
j_call: TRBJ1-1
cdr3_length: 13
v_call: TRBV14
clone_size: few
cdr3_nt: TGTGCCAGCAGCCAAGTGGGGCAGGGAGAAGCTTTCTTT
cdr3_aa: CASSQVGQGEAFF

d_call: TRBD1
j_call: TRBJ2-7
cdr3_length: 13
v_call: TRBV20-1
clone_size: few
cdr3_nt: TGCAGTGCTATACAGGGGTTTTCCTACGAGCAGTACTTC
cdr3_aa: CSAIQGFSYEQYF

d_call: .
j_call: TRBJ2-1
cdr3_length: 13
v_call: TRBV14
clone_size: few
cdr3_nt: TGTGCCAGCAGCCAATCCAGGTACAATGAGCAGTTCTTC
cdr3_aa: CASSQSRYNEQFF

d_call: TRBD1
j_call: TRBJ1-1
cdr3_length: 13
v_call: TRBV7-6
clone_size: few
cdr3_nt: TGTGCCAGCAGCTTATCGGGGACAGTTGAAGCTTTCTTT
cdr3_aa: CASSLSGTVEAFF

d_call: .
j_call: TRBJ1-3
cdr3_length: 14
v_call: TRBV27
clone_size: .
cdr3_nt: TGTGCCAGCAGTCCCTATGGGACAGGAAACACCATATATTTT
cdr3_aa: CASSPYGTGNTIYF

d_call: .
j_call: TRBJ2-1
cdr3_length: 15
v_call: TRBV7-9
clone_size: many
cdr3_nt: TGTGCCAGCAGCTTAGGGAGCGCCGGTCACAATGAGCAGTTCTTC
cdr3_aa: CASSLGSAGHNEQFF

d_call: .
j_call: TRBJ2-7
cdr3_length: 15
v_call: TRBV28
clone_size: few
cdr3_nt: TGTGCCAGCAGTCTCCCGCAGAGAGCAGCGTACGAGCAGTACTTC
cdr3_aa: CASSLPQRAAYEQYF

d_call: .
j_call: TRBJ1-4
cdr3_length: 12
v_call: TRBV25-1
clone_size: few
cdr3_nt: TGTGCCAGCAGTGATCCTGGAGGAGCGGTGTTTTTT
cdr3_aa: CASSDPGGAVFF

d_call: TRBD1
j_call: TRBJ2-3
cdr3_length: 15
v_call: TRBV28
clone_size: many
cdr3_nt: TGTGCCAGCAGTTCTCCGGGACAGGGGGATGGTACGCAGTATTTT
cdr3_aa: CASSSPGQGDGTQYF

d_call: .
j_call: TRBJ1-2
cdr3_length: 14
v_call: TRBV6-1
clone_size: few
cdr3_nt: TGTGCCAGCAGTGAAGTCTCCGCACCCTATGGCTACACCTTC
cdr3_aa: CASSEVSAPYGYTF

d_call: TRBD1
j_call: TRBJ2-1
cdr3_length: 16
v_call: TRBV18
clone_size: few
cdr3_nt: TGTGCCAGCTCCCGCACAGGGGGCGAAAGGCACAATGAGCAGTTCTTC
cdr3_aa: CASSRTGGERHNEQFF

d_call: .
j_call: TRBJ2-2
cdr3_length: 15
v_call: TRBV4-1
clone_size: .
cdr3_nt: TGCGCCAGCAGCCAAGGGTCGTGGGAATCCGGGGAGCTGTTTTTT
cdr3_aa: CASSQGSWESGELFF

d_call: .
j_call: TRBJ1-6
cdr3_length: 17
v_call: TRBV7-9
clone_size: few
cdr3_nt: TGTGCCAGCAGCTTTGCGAGCAGGGGAAGGGATAATTCACCCCTCCACTTT
cdr3_aa: CASSFASRGRDNSPLHF

d_call: TRBD1
j_call: TRBJ2-7
cdr3_length: 16
v_call: TRBV7-2
clone_size: .
cdr3_nt: TGTGCCAGCAGCATCCCGGGACAGGGGAGCCCCTACGAGCAGTACTTC
cdr3_aa: CASSIPGQGSPYEQYF

d_call: .
j_call: TRBJ1-3
cdr3_length: 13
v_call: TRBV9
clone_size: .
cdr3_nt: TGTGCCAGCAGCGCAGACAAGGGAAACACCATATATTTT
cdr3_aa: CASSADKGNTIYF

d_call: TRBD1
j_call: TRBJ2-7
cdr3_length: 18
v_call: TRBV11-2
clone_size: many
cdr3_nt: TGTGCCAGCAGCGCCGAAACAGCCGGGACAGCCTTTACCTACGAGCAGTACTTC
cdr3_aa: CASSAETAGTAFTYEQYF

d_call: TRBD1
j_call: TRBJ1-1
cdr3_length: 22
v_call: TRBV7-8
clone_size: few
cdr3_nt: TGTGCCAGCAGCCTTTATAGTTCAGGGGGCGTCTTGCCTAGAGCAAGGCCCACTGAAGCTTTCTTT
cdr3_aa: CASSLYSSGGVLPRARPTEAFF

d_call: .
j_call: TRBJ1-1
cdr3_length: 16
v_call: TRBV4-1
clone_size: many
cdr3_nt: TGCGCCAGCAGCCAAGGACTGGCAGGGCTGTTCACTGAAGCTTTCTTT
cdr3_aa: CASSQGLAGLFTEAFF

d_call: .
j_call: TRBJ1-1
cdr3_length: 13
v_call: TRBV29-1
clone_size: .
cdr3_nt: TGCAGCGTTGGAAGGATCATGAACACTGAAGCTTTCTTT
cdr3_aa: CSVGRIMNTEAFF

d_call: .
j_call: TRBJ2-3
cdr3_length: 14
v_call: TRBV29-1
clone_size: few
cdr3_nt: TGCAGCGGCAAAGTCGGGGGCTACACAGATACGCAGTATTTT
cdr3_aa: CSGKVGGYTDTQYF

d_call: TRBD1
j_call: TRBJ1-1
cdr3_length: 15
v_call: TRBV7-9
clone_size: .
cdr3_nt: TGTGCCAGCAGGAAAACCGGACAGGGGGACACTGAAGCTTTCTTT
cdr3_aa: CASRKTGQGDTEAFF

d_call: .
j_call: TRBJ2-7
cdr3_length: 17
v_call: TRBV28
clone_size: few
cdr3_nt: TGTGCCAGCAGTCCAGATACCTTCAGGACAGATACCTACGAGCAGTACTTC
cdr3_aa: CASSPDTFRTDTYEQYF

d_call: .
j_call: TRBJ2-7
cdr3_length: 13
v_call: TRBV18
clone_size: many
cdr3_nt: TGTGCCAGCTCATCCACGCGGCCCTACGAGCAGTACTTC
cdr3_aa: CASSSTRPYEQYF

d_call: .
j_call: TRBJ2-1
cdr3_length: 16
v_call: TRBV6-5
clone_size: .
cdr3_nt: TGTGCCAGCAGTTTTATAGAGGAAACCGTTGGGAATGAGCAGTTCTTC
cdr3_aa: CASSFIEETVGNEQFF

d_call: .
j_call: TRBJ2-3
cdr3_length: 16
v_call: TRBV7-2
clone_size: .
cdr3_nt: TGTGCCAGCAGCTGGGGGCAAGCGAGGGGTGAAGATACGCAGTATTTT
cdr3_aa: CASSWGQARGEDTQYF

d_call: .
j_call: TRBJ2-1
cdr3_length: 15
v_call: TRBV7-9
clone_size: .
cdr3_nt: TGTGCCAGCAGCTTATCAGGACTTTCCTACAATGAGCAGTTCTTC
cdr3_aa: CASSLSGLSYNEQFF

d_call: TRBD1
j_call: TRBJ1-5
cdr3_length: 15
v_call: TRBV6-2/TRBV6-3
clone_size: many
cdr3_nt: TGTGCCAGCAGCCCAGCGACAGGGATCCATCAGCCCCAGCATTTT
cdr3_aa: CASSPATGIHQPQHF

d_call: .
j_call: TRBJ2-2
cdr3_length: 11
v_call: TRBV2
clone_size: many
cdr3_nt: TGTGCCAGCCAGGTCACCGGGGAGCTGTTTTTT
cdr3_aa: CASQVTGELFF

d_call: TRBD1
j_call: TRBJ2-1
cdr3_length: 15
v_call: TRBV10-3
clone_size: few
cdr3_nt: TGTGCCATCAGTGTCCAAGGGACAGGGGGGAATGAGCAGTTCTTC
cdr3_aa: CAISVQGTGGNEQFF

d_call: TRBD2
j_call: TRBJ2-4
cdr3_length: 18
v_call: TRBV6-5
clone_size: .
cdr3_nt: TGTGCCAGCAGAAGGAGCGGGGGGGCCGATTTAGCCAAAAACATTCAGTACTTC
cdr3_aa: CASRRSGGADLAKNIQYF

d_call: .
j_call: TRBJ2-3
cdr3_length: 14
v_call: TRBV3-1
clone_size: few
cdr3_nt: TGTGCCAGCAGCCAACCAGGACAAACAGATACGCAGTATTTT
cdr3_aa: CASSQPGQTDTQYF

d_call: .
j_call: TRBJ1-1
cdr3_length: 14
v_call: TRBV12-3/TRBV12-4
clone_size: many
cdr3_nt: TGTGCCAGCAGTCCGCCGGTTTCGGACACCGAAGCTTTCTTT
cdr3_aa: CASSPPVSDTEAFF

d_call: .
j_call: TRBJ2-3
cdr3_length: 14
v_call: TRBV3-1
clone_size: .
cdr3_nt: TGTGCCAGCAGCCAAGAATACGCAACAGATACGCAGTATTTT
cdr3_aa: CASSQEYATDTQYF

d_call: .
j_call: TRBJ1-5
cdr3_length: 15
v_call: TRBV19
clone_size: .
cdr3_nt: TGTGCCAGTAGTATGGAGGCAAGGAGCAATCAGCCCCAGCATTTT
cdr3_aa: CASSMEARSNQPQHF

d_call: .
j_call: TRBJ1-5
cdr3_length: 15
v_call: TRBV7-8
clone_size: .
cdr3_nt: TGTGCCAGCAGCCCCGGGACCCATAGCAATCAGCCCCAGCATTTT
cdr3_aa: CASSPGTHSNQPQHF

d_call: .
j_call: TRBJ1-1
cdr3_length: 13
v_call: TRBV4-1
clone_size: .
cdr3_nt: TGCGCCAGCAGCCTAACCGGGACGTTTGAAGCTTTCTTT
cdr3_aa: CASSLTGTFEAFF

d_call: .
j_call: TRBJ2-5
cdr3_length: 15
v_call: TRBV29-1
clone_size: .
cdr3_nt: TGCAGCGTTGAAAAAGGGTTCGGGACATTCGGGACCCAGTACTTC
cdr3_aa: CSVEKGFGTFGTQYF

d_call: TRBD1
j_call: TRBJ1-5
cdr3_length: 17
v_call: TRBV4-1
clone_size: few
cdr3_nt: TGCGCCAGCAGCCGGACGACAGGGGAGGTTCGCAATCAGCCCCAGCATTTT
cdr3_aa: CASSRTTGEVRNQPQHF

d_call: .
j_call: TRBJ2-7
cdr3_length: 16
v_call: TRBV23-1
clone_size: .
cdr3_nt: TGCGCCAGCAGTCAATTTCGGACAAGAATCTCCTACGAGCAGTACTTC
cdr3_aa: CASSQFRTRISYEQYF

d_call: .
j_call: TRBJ2-2
cdr3_length: 11
v_call: TRBV12-3/TRBV12-4
clone_size: .
cdr3_nt: TGTGCCAGCAGTCGCATCGGGGAGCTGTTTTTT
cdr3_aa: CASSRIGELFF

d_call: TRBD2
j_call: TRBJ2-1
cdr3_length: 14
v_call: TRBV6-1
clone_size: few
cdr3_nt: TGTGCCAGCAGTGAAGCGGGGACTAGAAGACCCCAGTTCTTC
cdr3_aa: CASSEAGTRRPQFF

d_call: .
j_call: TRBJ1-2
cdr3_length: 13
v_call: TRBV20-1
clone_size: .
cdr3_nt: TGCAGTGCTAGGCCCTCTGGGATCATTGGCTACACCTTC
cdr3_aa: CSARPSGIIGYTF

d_call: TRBD1
j_call: TRBJ1-5
cdr3_length: 13
v_call: TRBV12-3/TRBV12-4
clone_size: .
cdr3_nt: TGTGCCAGCAGCCGGACAGGTCGCCAGCCCCAGCATTTT
cdr3_aa: CASSRTGRQPQHF

d_call: .
j_call: TRBJ2-1
cdr3_length: 13
v_call: TRBV2
clone_size: many
cdr3_nt: TGTGCCAGCAACAAGGGGATTTACAATGAGCAGTTCTTC
cdr3_aa: CASNKGIYNEQFF

d_call: TRBD2
j_call: TRBJ2-2
cdr3_length: 15
v_call: TRBV6-5
clone_size: few
cdr3_nt: TGTGCCAGCCGGATAGCGGGGGCGCTCACCGGGGAGCTGTTTTTT
cdr3_aa: CASRIAGALTGELFF

d_call: .
j_call: TRBJ1-5
cdr3_length: 12
v_call: TRBV5-8
clone_size: .
cdr3_nt: TGTGCCAGCAGCTTGGCCGAGACAGCCACACATTTT
cdr3_aa: CASSLAETATHF